This is a list of T cell receptor beta chains from one sample in a study of T cell changes during pregnancy in multiple sclerosis. Sequencing used immunoSEQ multiplex PCR; TCRdb keeps in-frame clones, though not all of them. The table shows some 57,000 clones, with about 89% occurring only once. This specimen consisted of CD4+ T cells from peripheral blood mononuclear cells, obtained after pregnancy. The receptors originated from a female donor in good health, enrolled as a control in a pregnancy study. The CDR3 runs from the conserved cysteine through the conserved F or W. D genes are given only for firm matches. Where a row states a size, it is once, few, many or the class of an expanded clone; other rows omit it.

size	J	D	V	DNA	CDR3
-	TRBJ2-1	-	TRBV11-2	TGTGCCAGCAGCCCTATCCGTGGTCTCGGCTACAATGAGCAGTTCTTC	CASSPIRGLGYNEQFF
-	TRBJ2-3	TRBD2	TRBV4-3	TGCGCCAGCAGCCAAGAATCTAGCGGGGGGGTATCGACAGATACGCAGTATTTT	CASSQESSGGVSTDTQYF
once	TRBJ1-5	-	TRBV7-8	TGTGCCAGCAGCCCGTCGGCCCTCCAGGGCCCCAATCAGCCCCAGCATTTT	CASSPSALQGPNQPQHF
-	TRBJ1-3	-	TRBV30	TGTGCCTGGAGTGCAGGAGGCCTGGGAAACACCATATATTTT	CAWSAGGLGNTIYF
-	TRBJ2-1	TRBD1	TRBV15	TGTGCCACCAGCAGACCAGACAGGGCTTCCTACAATGAGCAGTTCTTC	CATSRPDRASYNEQFF
-	TRBJ2-3	TRBD2	TRBV4-2	TGTGCCAGCAGCCGCCAGCTAGCGGGGGGTAGCACAGATACGCAGTATTTT	CASSRQLAGGSTDTQYF
-	TRBJ1-3	-	TRBV2	TGTGCCAGCAGTGAACGGGGGAACACCATATATTTT	CASSERGNTIYF
-	TRBJ1-5	-	TRBV5-1	TGCGCCAGCAGCCCCAGTAGCCCTAGCCAGCCCCAGCATTTT	CASSPSSPSQPQHF
-	TRBJ2-3	TRBD1	TRBV12-5	TGTGCTAGTGTTCGGGCGGGACAGGGGGTAACAGATACGCAGTATTTT	CASVRAGQGVTDTQYF
-	TRBJ1-1	TRBD1	TRBV5-6	TGTGCCAGCAGCCTCCGGGACAGGTTTGAAGCTTTCTTT	CASSLRDRFEAFF
-	TRBJ1-1	-	TRBV6-1	TGTGCCAGCAGTCTTTACAACACGAACACTGAAGCTTTCTTT	CASSLYNTNTEAFF
-	TRBJ1-3	TRBD1	TRBV7-6	TGTGCCAGCAGCCGCTACGACAGGGTCGCTGGAAACACCATATATTTT	CASSRYDRVAGNTIYF
-	TRBJ1-2	-	TRBV19	TGTGCCAGCCGTACGCCGGGGTCCTCCTATGGCTACACCTTC	CASRTPGSSYGYTF
-	TRBJ2-7	TRBD1	TRBV5-1	TGCGCCAGCAGCTTGGACGGGACAGGGACCTACGAGCAGTACTTC	CASSLDGTGTYEQYF
-	TRBJ2-7	-	TRBV30	TGTGCCTGGGTCCCCCGGTGGGGACTGGACTTATACGAGCAGTACTTC	CAWVPRWGLDLYEQYF
once	TRBJ2-3	TRBD1	TRBV6-6	TGTGCCAGCGGGCTTGGGGACAGGGGGCGAAGAGATACGCAGTATTTT	CASGLGDRGRRDTQYF
-	TRBJ2-3	TRBD2	TRBV7-2	TGTGCCAGCAGCCCACTCGGACTAGCGGGCTGGTCGGATACGCAGTATTTT	CASSPLGLAGWSDTQYF
-	TRBJ1-3	-	TRBV7-9	TGTGCCAGCAGCTTAACAGGGCTCTCTGGAAACACCATATATTTT	CASSLTGLSGNTIYF
few	TRBJ1-1	TRBD1	TRBV9	TGTGCCAGCAGCGTCTGGACAGGGATGAACACTGAAGCTTTCTTT	CASSVWTGMNTEAFF
-	TRBJ1-1	TRBD1	TRBV4-2	TGTGCCAGCAGCCAACCCGACAGGGCCTTCACTGAAGCTTTCTTT	CASSQPDRAFTEAFF
-	TRBJ1-5	-	TRBV19	TGTGCCAGTACGGTCGGGGGGGGCTCGGGCAATCAGCCCCAGCATTTT	CASTVGGGSGNQPQHF
-	TRBJ2-1	-	TRBV7-3	TGTGCCAGCAGCAACAGGGCGACTAACATTTACAATGAGCAGTTCTTC	CASSNRATNIYNEQFF
once	TRBJ1-5	-	TRBV7-3	TGTGCCAGCAGCTTATCCGCGGATCAGCCCCAGCATTTT	CASSLSADQPQHF
-	TRBJ1-5	-	TRBV29-1	TGCAGCGGACAACAGGGTCCAGGTCAGCCCCAGCATTTT	CSGQQGPGQPQHF
-	TRBJ2-7	-	TRBV11-3	TGTGCCGCAGCCAGGGATTCGTCCTACGAGCAGTACTTC	CAAARDSSYEQYF
-	TRBJ2-7	-	TRBV7-9	TGTGCCAGCAGCTCATCGCGGGGCTCCTACGAGCAGTACTTC	CASSSSRGSYEQYF
-	TRBJ2-4	TRBD2	TRBV4-1	TGCGCCAGCAGCCGAGAGGGACTAGCGGGGGGAATAAACATTCAGTACTTC	CASSREGLAGGINIQYF
-	TRBJ2-7	TRBD1	TRBV7-2	TGTGCCAGCAGCTGGGACAGCTCTACCTCCTACGAGCAGTACTTC	CASSWDSSTSYEQYF
once	TRBJ1-4	-	TRBV30	TGTGCCTGGAGCCCCTCCCTAATCTCAACTAATGAAAAACTGTTTTTT	CAWSPSLISTNEKLFF
-	TRBJ1-1	TRBD1	TRBV19	TGTGCCAGTAGTATAGGCATCCGGGGACAGGGCGAAGCTTTCTTT	CASSIGIRGQGEAFF
-	TRBJ1-6	-	TRBV30	TGTGCCTGGAGCTCCTTGACAGTTGGTCATAATTCACCCCTCCACTTT	CAWSSLTVGHNSPLHF
few	TRBJ2-4	-	TRBV6-1	TGTGCCAGCAGTGGGCCCGGGACAAGGAGTTCCATTCAGTACTTC	CASSGPGTRSSIQYF
-	TRBJ2-3	-	TRBV5-5	TGTGCCAGCAGCCCTTCGACAGATACGCAGTATTTT	CASSPSTDTQYF
-	TRBJ1-2	-	TRBV12-5	TGTGCTAGTGGTTTGGTACAGCCAGGTTCTAACTATGGCTACACCTTC	CASGLVQPGSNYGYTF
-	TRBJ1-1	-	TRBV7-7	TGTGCTAGCACCCCAGTGGGGGGAACTGAAGCTTTCTTT	CASTPVGGTEAFF
-	TRBJ1-5	-	TRBV19	TGTGCCAGTAGCCACGGTTCGGGCAATCAGCCCCAGCATTTT	CASSHGSGNQPQHF
-	TRBJ1-4	-	TRBV9	TGTGCCAGCAGCGTGGGGGACTTAAGGAATGAAAAACTGTTTTTT	CASSVGDLRNEKLFF
medium-sized	TRBJ2-7	-	TRBV10-3	TGTGCCATCAGGCAGGGGAGCTCCTACGAGCAGTACTTC	CAIRQGSSYEQYF
-	TRBJ1-4	-	TRBV19	TGTGCCAGTGCAAAACAGGGAGCTAATGAAAAACTGTTTTTT	CASAKQGANEKLFF
-	TRBJ1-3	-	TRBV30	TGTGCCTGGAGTGACAGGACACTCTCTGGAAACACCATATATTTT	CAWSDRTLSGNTIYF
-	TRBJ1-1	-	TRBV7-3	TGTGCCAGCAGCTTATTGGGGGGGACTGAAGCTTTCTTT	CASSLLGGTEAFF
-	TRBJ1-2	TRBD1	TRBV29-1	TGCAGCGCAGGACAGGGGGCGAACTATGGCTACACCTTC	CSAGQGANYGYTF
-	TRBJ1-1	TRBD1	TRBV2	TGTGCCAGCAGCGCCGACAGGGGGAGGACTGAAGCTTTCTTT	CASSADRGRTEAFF
-	TRBJ2-1	TRBD1	TRBV19	TGTGCCAGTAGTCCCATCCCCGGGACAGGAGTACACAATGAGCAGTTCTTC	CASSPIPGTGVHNEQFF
-	TRBJ2-1	-	TRBV11-3	TGTGCCAGCAGCTTAACAGGTTTTAATGAGCAGTTCTTC	CASSLTGFNEQFF
-	TRBJ1-2	-	TRBV19	TGTGCCAGTAGTATTGCCAGGGATGGGGGCTACACCTTC	CASSIARDGGYTF
-	TRBJ1-1	-	TRBV19	TGTGCCAGTATGGGGGGTAGGGTACAAGAAGCTTTCTTT	CASMGGRVQEAFF
-	TRBJ2-1	TRBD2	TRBV30	TGTGCCTGGAGTTGGGGGGGATCCTCCTACAATGAGCAGTTCTTC	CAWSWGGSSYNEQFF
-	TRBJ1-6	-	TRBV6-5	TGTGCCAGCAGTTACCAGACCGGCGGCGGTAATTCACCCCTCCACTTT	CASSYQTGGGNSPLHF
once	TRBJ1-1	-	TRBV19	TGTGCCAGTAGTACCCAGAAGAACACTGAAGCTTTCTTT	CASSTQKNTEAFF
-	TRBJ1-6	-	TRBV4-2	TGTGCCAGCAGCCAAGATATCTACCGAGGCGATTCACCCCTCCACTTT	CASSQDIYRGDSPLHF
-	TRBJ1-1	TRBD1	TRBV29-1	TGCAGCTTCCGACAGGGGGGTGACACTGAAGCTTTCTTT	CSFRQGGDTEAFF
-	TRBJ2-5	-	TRBV9	TGTGCCAGCAGCGTAGGCCCGGGGGGCGGGGAGACCCAGTACTTC	CASSVGPGGGETQYF
-	TRBJ2-7	TRBD2	TRBV7-2	TGTGCCAGCAGCTCCCGATGGGGGGAGGGCTACGAGCAGTACTTC	CASSSRWGEGYEQYF
-	TRBJ1-1	-	TRBV19	TGTGCCAGTACCATACCCCACAGAAACACTGAAGCTTTCTTT	CASTIPHRNTEAFF